These 14 T cell receptor beta chains share one sample of origin, sequenced in a study of cytomegalovirus exposure and HLA in healthy donors. The PCR was carried out with 60 Vbeta primers and 13 Jbeta primers. The method was immunoSEQ multiplex PCR; TCRdb's version includes in-frame clones alone and lacks a portion of them. The sample lists 130,000 or so clones, roughly 70% occurring once. Source material: PBMCs. These receptors all stem from a man aged 18 to 29 in good health and CMV-seropositive.

As regards this clone: Other nucleotide sequences in the sample specify the same CDR3. The CDR3 is CASSQDPRGNTGELFF. CDR3 in DNA: TGCGCCAGCAGCCAAGATCCCCGCGGGAACACCGGGGAGCTGTTTTTT. The chain links TRBV4-3 to TRBJ2-2; D gene unclear. The CDR3 extends over 16 amino acids. Germline CDR1 LGHNA, CDR2 YSLEER. Trimming removed 0 bases from V and 1 base from J, with 9 bases in between.

The chain is built from TRBV6-6 and TRBJ2-7; TRBD1 matches 7 bases. V dropped 2 bases and J dropped 3; count of bases not matched to a gene: 1. Germline lookup yields CDR1 MNHNY and CDR2 SVGAGI (reference sequence). The CDR3 loop spans 13 amino acids. The CDR3 protein is CASSYRDSYEQYF. The CDR3 DNA reads as TGTGCCAGCAGTTACCGGGACAGCTACGAGCAGTACTTC.

CDR3 nucleotides: TGTGCCACCTGGACAGCCTCTGGAAACACCATATATTTT. This gives the protein CATWTASGNTIYF. The chain links TRBV28 to TRBJ1-3, with D perhaps matching TRBD1 (6 bases). Germline lookup yields CDR1 MDHEN and CDR2 SYDVKM. Trimming left V 10 bases short and J 0 bases short, with 10 bases between. The CDR3 consists of 13 residues.

V and J are TRBV10-1 and TRBJ1-1, with TRBD1 identical over 12 bases. Germline CDR1 is WNHNN and CDR2 is SYGVQD (reference sequence). CDR3 length: 17 amino acids. The V gene end was trimmed by 0 bases and the J gene end by 8 bases; junction bases not matched to a gene: 10. The CDR3 DNA reads as TGCGCCAGCAGTGAGTCGAAGTCGGGACAGGGGGCAAGGGAAGCTTTCTTT. Its translation: CASSESKSGQGAREAFF.

The chain recombines TRBV7-6 with TRBJ1-6, with 9 bases identical to TRBD1. V was pared by 5 bases and J by 7 bases, with 6 bases of the junction left unmatched. The germline V gene has CDR1 SGHVS and CDR2 FNYEAQ. This CDR3 has 15 residues. CDR3 sequence reads: CASSLRDRENSPLHF. CDR3 nucleotides: TGTGCCAGCAGCCTACGGGACAGGGAGAATTCACCCCTCCACTTT.

The rearrangement joins TRBV2 to TRBJ2-7, with TRBD1 identical over 7 bases. The CDR3 runs 15 residues. V was pared by 4 bases and J by 0 bases, with 6 bases of the junction left unmatched. The germline gives CDR1 SNHLY, CDR2 FYNNEI. CDR3 residues: CASSGTGQSSYEQYF. The CDR3 coding sequence is TGTGCCAGCAGTGGGACAGGCCAAAGCTCCTACGAGCAGTACTTC.

This clone showed up just once. One end of the junction does not line up with germline, which may come from a read error. The chain combines TRBV27 with TRBJ2-1; D gene ambiguous. This CDR3 region has 13 residues. The germline CDR1 and CDR2 sequences are MNHEY and SMNVEV (reference sequence). This CDR3 is CASSSRGYNVQFF. In nucleotides, the CDR3 is TGTGCCAGCAGTAGTAGAGGTTACAATGTGCAGTTCTTC.

V gene TRBV27 combines with J gene TRBJ2-7, with a weak D call TRBD1 (6 bases). The CDR3 length is 14 residues. V lost 4 bases, J lost 2 bases, and 12 bases lay in between. Germline-derived CDR1 and CDR2 are MNHEY and SMNVEV (reference sequence). The CDR3 region is CASSYRDMAYEQYF. The DNA for the CDR3 is TGTGCCAGCAGTTACCGGGACATGGCCTACGAGCAGTACTTC.

V usage is TRBV5-1 and J usage is TRBJ1-3; 7 bases agree with TRBD1. The J segment lost 0 bases and the V segment lost 4 bases, leaving 7 bases of the junction unmatched. The germline V gene encodes CDR1 SGHRS and CDR2 YFSETQ. The CDR3 has 16 amino acids. CDR3 DNA: TGCGCCAGCAGCCTCGCCGGGACAGCCTCTGGAAACACCATATATTTT. Translation gives CASSLAGTASGNTIYF.

The gene calls are TRBV5-1 and TRBJ1-1, with 10 positions matching TRBD1. Trimming cost V 4 bases and J 4 bases; bases outside gene matches: 7. This CDR3 is built from 15 residues. Germline CDR1 and CDR2: SGHRS and YFSETQ. The CDR3 protein is CASSGLTGGFTEAFF. The CDR3 region has the DNA TGCGCCAGCAGCGGACTGACAGGGGGCTTCACTGAAGCTTTCTTT. The full variable domain, its missing parts supplied by reference TRBV5-1 and TRBJ1-1, is KAGVTQTPRYLIKTRGQQVTLSCSPISGHRSVSWYQQTPGQGLQFLFEYFSETQRNKGNFPGRFSGRQFSNSRSEMNVSTLELGDSALYLCASSGLTGGFTEAFFGQGTRLTVV.

This clone came up a few times. The chain carries TRBV7-2 and TRBJ2-3; the D gene is possibly TRBD1 (6 bases). V lost 5 bases, J lost 1 base, and 7 bases lay in between. The CDR3 runs to 13 residues. The V gene's germline CDR1 is SGHTA and CDR2 FQGNSA. The CDR3 region is CASSRQGTDTQYF. The DNA of the CDR3 is TGTGCCAGCAGCAGACAGGGCACAGATACGCAGTATTTT.

The chain carries TRBV4-3 and TRBJ2-2; TRBD2 aligns across 10 bases. Germline CDR1 is LGHNA and CDR2 is YSLEER. With V trimmed by 1 base and J by 7 bases, 6 bases remained unmatched. The CDR3 consists of 16 residues. In nucleotides, the CDR3 is TGCGCCAGCAGCCAAGCCTCAGCGGGAGGGATCGGGGAGCTGTTTTTT. This translates into CASSQASAGGIGELFF.

This rearrangement joins TRBV6-1 to TRBJ2-2; D is undetermined. V dropped 6 bases and J dropped 1 base, with 6 bases sitting between them. CDR3 size: 13 residues. Germline V lookup: CDR1 MNHNS, CDR2 SASEGT. CDR3 DNA: TGTGCCAGCAGCCCTGTGAACACCGGGGAGCTGTTTTTT. This codes for CASSPVNTGELFF.

CDR3 DNA: TGTGCCAGCAGCTTAATGGGCCGCACAACTAATGAAAAACTGTTTTTT. Amino acid sequence: CASSLMGRTTNEKLFF. The chain joins TRBV7-3 to TRBJ1-4; no reliable D call. CDR1 and CDR2 (germline): SGHTA, FQGTGA. Trimming took 1 base from V and 0 from J, leaving 9 bases between them. This CDR3 has 16 residues.